The next 10 T cell receptor beta chains were all read from a single sample in a study of T cell responses to AZD1222 COVID-19 vaccine. TCRdb's table, derived via immunoSEQ multiplex PCR, lists solely in-frame clones and lacks some. This repertoire shows about 99,000 clones, approximately 89% found once; its top ten account for 20%. The material sequenced was peripheral blood, taken on day 0 of AZD1222 vaccination. The receptors come from an adult in good health.

The V call is TRBV9, the J call TRBJ1-1; D remains unclear. The V gene's germline CDR1 is SGDLS and CDR2 YYNGEE. Trimming shortened V by 3 bases and J by 4 bases, and 16 bases separated the two germline ends. This CDR3 contains 15 residues. The CDR3 region is CASSASGPLGTEAFF. The DNA of the CDR3 is TGTGCCAGCAGCGCGTCCGGGCCCTTGGGCACTGAAGCTTTCTTT.

The rearrangement uses TRBV7-2 and TRBJ2-3; D is tentatively TRBD1 or TRBD2 (5 bases each). CDR1 and CDR2 (germline): SGHTA, FQGNSA. The CDR3 is 18 residues long. V lost 2 bases and J lost 1, with 19 bases in between. CDR3 sequence: CASSLIGREGYGTDTQYF. The CDR3, as DNA: TGTGCCAGCAGCTTAATAGGGCGCGAGGGGTACGGCACAGATACGCAGTATTTT.

A single count supports this clone. Other nucleotide sequences in the sample specify the same CDR3. The V and J genes are TRBV11-2 and TRBJ2-5; no definite D call. Germline V gene lookup returns CDR1 SGHAT and CDR2 FQNNGV. This CDR3 region has 12 residues. V was cut by 5 bases and J by 5 bases, with 9 bases left in between. CDR3 coding DNA: TGTGCCAGCAGCCCCAACCGGGAGACCCAGTACTTC. It specifies CASSPNRETQYF.

The chain uses TRBV19 and TRBJ1-2; D gene unclear. The germline V gene has CDR1 LNHDA and CDR2 SQIVND (reference sequence). The CDR3 is 15 amino acids. V was cut by 1 base and J by 2 bases, with 11 bases left in between. The CDR3 DNA follows: TGTGCCAGTAGTATAGCAGGAGGGAAAAACTATGGCTACACCTTC. As protein: CASSIAGGKNYGYTF.

The gene calls are TRBV27 and TRBJ2-7; 8 bases align to TRBD2. Losses at the gene ends were 5 bases for V and 6 bases for J; bases not matched to a gene: 6. This CDR3 has 13 amino acids. Looked up from germline, CDR1 is MNHEY and CDR2 is SMNVEV (reference sequence). CDR3 nucleotide sequence: TGTGCCAGCAGTGACGGTCGGGGGGGCGAGCAGTACTTC. Translating it yields CASSDGRGGEQYF.

The V and J genes are TRBV18 and TRBJ1-2, with D uncertain. Looked up from germline, CDR1 is KGHSH and CDR2 is LQKENI. Trimming cost V 0 bases and J 4 bases, with 3 bases left between them. This CDR3 spans 12 amino acids. CDR3 protein: CASSPPTYGYTF. In DNA, the CDR3 is TGTGCCAGCTCACCACCGACCTATGGCTACACCTTC. Supplemented by reference TRBV18 and TRBJ1-2, the full variable domain reads NAGVMQNPRHLVRRRGQEARLRCSPMKGHSHVYWYRQLPEEGLKFMVYLQKENIIDESGMPKERFSAEFPKEGPSILRIQQVVRGDSAAYFCASSPPTYGYTFGSGTRLTVV.

This rearrangement joins TRBV9 to TRBJ1-1; D gene unclear. Trimming pared 4 bases from V and 3 bases from J, leaving 16 bases between. Germline lookup yields CDR1 SGDLS and CDR2 YYNGEE. This CDR3 spans 15 amino acids. This CDR3 reads CASSSIQTWDTEAFF. DNA for the CDR3: TGTGCCAGCAGCTCCATTCAGACATGGGACACTGAAGCTTTCTTT.

This CDR3 reads CASSKGRDREYGHTF. DNA of the CDR3: TGTGCCAGCAGCAAAGGAAGGGACAGGGAGTATGGCCACACCTTC. The chain is built from TRBV21-1 and TRBJ1-2; TRBD1 is the table's D call and was not checked against the DNA. TRBV21-1 is described as a pseudogene. There are 15 residues in the CDR3.

This clone was detected only a few times. The chain is built from TRBV6-5 and TRBJ1-1; D might be TRBD1 (5 bases). This CDR3 comprises 13 residues. CDR1 and CDR2 (germline): MNHEY, SVGAGI. Trimming left V 2 bases short and J 7 bases short, with 11 bases between. As DNA, the CDR3 is TGTGCCAGCAGTTACCTCAGGGTTGGTGAAGCTTTCTTT. It is translated as CASSYLRVGEAFF.

CDR3 loop: CASSAGLAGGRNEQFF. The CDR3 nucleotides read TGTGCCAGCAGCGCTGGACTAGCGGGGGGCCGCAATGAGCAGTTCTTC. This sequence joins TRBV9 and TRBJ2-1; 14 nucleotides line up with TRBD2. V lost 3 bases, J lost 6 bases, and 5 bases stayed unmatched. Germline values: CDR1 SGDLS, CDR2 YYNGEE. The CDR3 consists of 16 residues.